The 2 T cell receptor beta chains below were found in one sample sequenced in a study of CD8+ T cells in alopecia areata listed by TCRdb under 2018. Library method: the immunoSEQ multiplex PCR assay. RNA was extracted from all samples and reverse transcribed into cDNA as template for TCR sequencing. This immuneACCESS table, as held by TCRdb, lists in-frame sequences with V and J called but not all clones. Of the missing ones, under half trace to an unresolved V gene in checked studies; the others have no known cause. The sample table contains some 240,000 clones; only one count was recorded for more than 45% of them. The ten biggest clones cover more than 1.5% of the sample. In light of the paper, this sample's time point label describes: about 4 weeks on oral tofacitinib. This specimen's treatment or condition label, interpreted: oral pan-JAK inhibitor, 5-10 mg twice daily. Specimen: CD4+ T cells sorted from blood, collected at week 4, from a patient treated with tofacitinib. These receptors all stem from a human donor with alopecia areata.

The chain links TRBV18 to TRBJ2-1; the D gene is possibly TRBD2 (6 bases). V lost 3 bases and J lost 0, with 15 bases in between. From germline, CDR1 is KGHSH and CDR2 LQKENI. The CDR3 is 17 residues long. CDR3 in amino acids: CASSPPDGGTSYNEQFF. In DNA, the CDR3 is TGTGCCAGCTCACCCCCCGACGGGGGAACCTCCTACAATGAGCAGTTCTTC.

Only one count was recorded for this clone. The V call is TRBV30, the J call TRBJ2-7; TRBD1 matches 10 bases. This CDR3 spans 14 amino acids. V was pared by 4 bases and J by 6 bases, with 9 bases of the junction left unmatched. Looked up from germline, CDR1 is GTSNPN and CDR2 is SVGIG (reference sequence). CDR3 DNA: TGTGCCTGGAAGAGGGACAGGGGAGGTTTCGAGCAGTACTTC. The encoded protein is CAWKRDRGGFEQYF.